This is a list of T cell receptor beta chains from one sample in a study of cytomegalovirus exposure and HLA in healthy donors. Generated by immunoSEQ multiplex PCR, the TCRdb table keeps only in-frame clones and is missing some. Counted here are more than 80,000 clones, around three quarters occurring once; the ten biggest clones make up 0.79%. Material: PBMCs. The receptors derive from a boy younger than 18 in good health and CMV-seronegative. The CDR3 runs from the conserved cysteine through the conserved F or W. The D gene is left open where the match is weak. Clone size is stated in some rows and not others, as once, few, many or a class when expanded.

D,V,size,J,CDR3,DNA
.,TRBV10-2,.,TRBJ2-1,CATNRDPYNEQFF,TGCGCCACCAACAGGGACCCCTACAATGAGCAGTTCTTC
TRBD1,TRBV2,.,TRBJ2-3,CASSEWDRSTDTQYF,TGTGCCAGCAGTGAGTGGGACAGGAGCACAGATACGCAGTATTTT
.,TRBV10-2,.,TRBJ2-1,CASSERAGSYNEQFF,TGCGCCAGCAGTGAGAGGGCGGGCTCCTACAATGAGCAGTTCTTC
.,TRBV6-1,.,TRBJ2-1,CASRGYYNEQFF,TGTGCCAGCAGGGGCTATTACAATGAGCAGTTCTTC
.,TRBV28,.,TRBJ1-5,CASRTDKPHNQPQHF,TGTGCCAGCAGGACGGACAAGCCCCACAATCAGCCCCAGCATTTT
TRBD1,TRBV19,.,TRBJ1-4,CASSMDRGREKLFF,TGTGCCAGTAGTATGGACAGGGGGCGCGAAAAACTGTTTTTT
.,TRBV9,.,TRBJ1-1,CASSPRGGSTEAFF,TGTGCCAGCAGCCCCCGGGGTGGGAGCACTGAAGCTTTCTTT
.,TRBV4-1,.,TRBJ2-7,CASSQEGLFYEQYF,TGCGCCAGCAGCCAAGAGGGACTGTTCTACGAGCAGTACTTC
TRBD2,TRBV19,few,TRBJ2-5,CASSIVLAGGQETQYF,TGTGCCAGTAGTATAGTTCTAGCGGGAGGCCAAGAGACCCAGTACTTC
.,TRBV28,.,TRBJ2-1,CASSLAMSGTYNEQFF,TGTGCCAGCAGTTTAGCCATGAGCGGAACCTACAATGAGCAGTTCTTC
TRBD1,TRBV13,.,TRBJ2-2,CASSLVKGQSNTGELFF,TGTGCCAGCAGCTTAGTCAAGGGACAGTCGAACACCGGGGAGCTGTTTTTT
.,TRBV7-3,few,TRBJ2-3,CASSLTLRQNTDTDTQYF,TGTGCCAGCAGCTTAACGTTAAGACAGAACACTGACACAGATACGCAGTATTTT
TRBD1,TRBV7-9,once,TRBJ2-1,CASRAHPGQGANNEQFF,TGTGCCAGCCGGGCTCATCCGGGACAGGGGGCTAACAATGAGCAGTTCTTC
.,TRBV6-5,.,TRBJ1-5,CASSYLSYNQPQHF,TGTGCCAGCAGTTACCTCAGTTATAATCAGCCCCAGCATTTT
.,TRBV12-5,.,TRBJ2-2,CASGLVPRGLLTGELFF,TGTGCTAGTGGTTTAGTCCCCCGAGGACTCCTTACCGGGGAGCTGTTTTTT
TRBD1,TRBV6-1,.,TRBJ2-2,CASSRDRPTGELFF,TGTGCCAGCAGCCGGGACAGGCCCACCGGGGAGCTGTTTTTT
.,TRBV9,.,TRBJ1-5,CASSGQIDSNQPQHF,TGTGCCAGCTCAGGACAAATTGATAGCAATCAGCCCCAGCATTTT
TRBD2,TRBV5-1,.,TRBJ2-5,CASSLTSAQETQYF,TGCGCCAGCAGCCTGACTAGCGCCCAAGAGACCCAGTACTTC
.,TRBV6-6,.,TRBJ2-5,CASSYSIVLQETQYF,TGTGCCAGCAGTTACTCTATAGTGCTTCAAGAGACCCAGTACTTC
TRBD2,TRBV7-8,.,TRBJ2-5,CASSLTRGSGGALSKETQYF,TGTGCCAGCAGCTTAACCCGGGGTAGCGGGGGGGCGTTATCTAAAGAGACCCAGTACTTC
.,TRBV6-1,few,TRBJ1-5,CASSGGGGGGGQPQHF,TGTGCCAGCAGTGGGGGGGGTGGTGGGGGCGGTCAGCCCCAGCATTTT
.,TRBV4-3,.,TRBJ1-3,CASSQRPGHLTSGNTIYF,TGCGCCAGCAGCCAGAGACCGGGACATCTCACCTCTGGAAACACCATATATTTT
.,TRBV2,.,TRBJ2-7,CASIYPSSYEQYF,TGTGCCAGCATATATCCTAGCTCCTACGAGCAGTACTTC
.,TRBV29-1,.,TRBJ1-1,CSVMSGSGRTEAFF,TGCAGCGTGATGAGTGGTTCAGGGAGGACTGAAGCTTTCTTT
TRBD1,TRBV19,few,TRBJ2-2,CASSTRPGQGYTGELFF,TGTGCCAGTAGTACTCGACCGGGACAGGGGTACACCGGGGAGCTGTTTTTT
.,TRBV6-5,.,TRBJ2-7,CASSYSQGRYEQYF,TGTGCCAGCAGTTATTCACAGGGAAGATACGAGCAGTACTTC
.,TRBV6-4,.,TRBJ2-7,CASSEGPFSYEQYF,TGTGCCAGCAGTGAGGGCCCTTTCTCCTACGAGCAGTACTTC
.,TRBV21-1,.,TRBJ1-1,CASSSRGGVVTEAFF,TGTGCCAGCAGCTCTCGGGGCGGGGTTGTCACTGAAGCTTTCTTT
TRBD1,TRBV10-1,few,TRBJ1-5,CASSENTGEQPQHF,TGCGCCAGCAGTGAGAACACAGGGGAACAGCCCCAGCATTTT
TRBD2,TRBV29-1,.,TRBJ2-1,CSVGTSGGYNEQFF,TGCAGCGTTGGGACTAGCGGGGGTTACAATGAGCAGTTCTTC
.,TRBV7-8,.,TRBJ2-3,CASSLALQGSTDTQYF,TGTGCCAGCAGCTTAGCACTCCAGGGGTCCACAGATACGCAGTATTTT
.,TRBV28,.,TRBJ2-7,CASSFLKRGYEQYF,TGTGCCAGCAGTTTTTTGAAAAGGGGCTACGAGCAGTACTTC
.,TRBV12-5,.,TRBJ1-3,CASGSGRDSGNTIYF,TGTGCTAGTGGTTCAGGACGGGACTCTGGAAACACCATATATTTT
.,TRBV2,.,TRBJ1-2,CASSVAGYGYTF,TGTGCCAGCAGTGTGGCAGGGTATGGCTACACCTTC
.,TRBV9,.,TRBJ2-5,CASSVDLAARETQYF,TGTGCCAGCAGCGTAGACCTAGCTGCCCGGGAGACCCAGTACTTC
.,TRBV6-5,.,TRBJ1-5,CASSYSGGSNQPQHF,TGTGCCAGCAGTTACTCGGGGGGTAGCAATCAGCCCCAGCATTTT
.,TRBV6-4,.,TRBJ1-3,CANGGGSGNTIYF,TGTGCCAACGGCGGGGGGTCTGGAAACACCATATATTTT
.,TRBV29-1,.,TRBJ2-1,CSVERWSEQFF,TGCAGCGTTGAACGGTGGAGTGAGCAGTTCTTC
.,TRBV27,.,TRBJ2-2,CASSLAAAGELFF,TGTGCCAGCAGTTTAGCGGCAGCCGGGGAGCTGTTTTTT
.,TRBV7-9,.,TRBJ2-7,CASSPGQNYEQYF,TGTGCCAGCAGCCCTGGGCAGAACTACGAGCAGTACTTC
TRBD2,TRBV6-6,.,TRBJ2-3,CASSGLAITDTQYF,TGTGCCAGCAGTGGACTAGCAATCACAGATACGCAGTATTTT
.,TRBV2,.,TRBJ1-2,CASYRVGYGYTF,TGTGCCAGCTACAGGGTAGGGTATGGCTACACCTTC
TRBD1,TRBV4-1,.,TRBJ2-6,CASRETRDRGFPSSGANVLTF,TGCGCCAGCAGAGAGACCCGGGACAGGGGCTTTCCTAGCTCTGGGGCCAACGTCCTGACTTTC
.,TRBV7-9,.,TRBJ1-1,CASSLVGGNTEAFF,TGTGCCAGCAGCTTAGTGGGGGGGAACACTGAAGCTTTCTTT
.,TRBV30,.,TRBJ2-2,CAWSASGRGELFF,TGTGCCTGGAGCGCCTCAGGCCGCGGGGAGCTGTTTTTT
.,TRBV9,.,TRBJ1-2,CASSPAREAYGYTF,TGTGCCAGCAGCCCCGCGAGGGAGGCCTATGGCTACACCTTC
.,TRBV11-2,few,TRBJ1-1,CASSFVGGRTEAFF,TGTGCCAGCAGCTTTGTGGGGGGGCGGACTGAAGCTTTCTTT
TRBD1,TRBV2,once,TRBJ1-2,CASTPTGGYGYTF,TGTGCCAGCACCCCGACAGGGGGCTATGGCTACACCTTC